This TCR beta chain was sequenced in a study of beta chain features in type 1 diabetes. This clone has only one observation. What it recognizes is unknown. Expressed TCRB transcripts were sequenced, since all the RNA that had been isolated was reverse transcribed. Produced via immunoSEQ multiplex PCR; TCRdb's table is partial and in-frame only. Of 120,000 or so clones listed, around 15% are singletons. Findings of the study overall: TCRB CDR3 length was moderately but significantly reduced in all four CD4+ subsets of Type 1 diabetes patients.

Material: central memory CD4+ T cells from blood. The sequence came from a man aged 25 to 40 with type 1 diabetes.

In DNA, the CDR3 is TGTGCCAGCAGCCATAGATCGGGACAGGGAGACACTGAAGCTTTCTTT. Its translation: CASSHRSGQGDTEAFF. The rearrangement uses TRBV7-9 and TRBJ1-1; 9 nucleotides align to TRBD1. V lost 5 bases and J lost 3; bases outside the gene matches: 10. The CDR3 is 16 amino acids. Germline-derived CDR1 and CDR2 are SEHNR and FQNEAQ (reference sequence). The full variable domain, rest sourced from reference TRBV7-9 and TRBJ1-1, is DTGVSQNPRHKITKRGQNVTFRCDPISEHNRLYWYRQTLGQGPEFLTYFQNEAQLEKSRLLSDRFSAERPKGSFSTLEIQRTEQGDSAMYLCASSHRSGQGDTEAFFGQGTRLTVV.